One sample yielded the 18 T cell receptor beta chains listed below, sequenced in a study of CD8 T cells in ankylosing spondylitis. TCRdb itself ran the 5' RACE reads through MiXCR, one entry per CDR3 protein. Of approximately 250,000 distinct CDR3 sequences listed, 20% to 30% were seen once; the top ten hold less than 0.75%. Sequenced material: blood, either unsorted or a sorted T cell fraction (not recorded which). These TCRs come from a male donor with ankylosing spondylitis or in good health (not recorded which).

The chain uses TRBV20-1 and TRBJ2-5; D not certain. From germline, CDR1 is DFQATT and CDR2 SNEGSKA (reference sequence). The CDR3 length is 12 residues. V was cut by 1 base and J by 9 bases, with 12 bases left in between. CDR3 bases: TGCAGTGCTAGAGCGCCCCAAGTGGCCCAGTACTTC. Protein: CSARAPQVAQYF.

The sample holds many counts of this clonotype. The rearrangement links TRBV20-1 to TRBJ2-3; D possibly corresponds to TRBD1 (6 bases). The V end was cut by 5 bases, the J end by 6 bases, with 12 bases between. Germline V gives CDR1 DFQATT, CDR2 SNEGSKA (reference sequence). This CDR3 is 12 amino acids long. The CDR3 is CSARRGGDTQYF. DNA of the CDR3: TGCAGTGCTCGGAGAGGGGGTGATACGCAGTATTTT.

The V call is TRBV7-3, the J call TRBJ2-3; 8 nucleotides align to TRBD1. Germline trimming cut 4 bases from V and 5 bases from J; bases unmatched to any gene: 8. Germline-derived CDR1 and CDR2 are SGHTA and FQGTGA. The CDR3 is 15 residues long. The CDR3 sequence: CASSSRGPGVDTQYF. CDR3 in DNA: TGTGCCAGCAGCTCCAGGGGGCCGGGGGTAGATACGCAGTATTTT. Full variable domain (rest looked up from reference TRBV7-3 and TRBJ2-3): GAGVSQTPSNKVTEKGKYVELRCDPISGHTALYWYRQSLGQGPEFLIYFQGTGAADDSGLPNDRFFAVRPEGSVSTLKIQRTERGDSAVYLCASSSRGPGVDTQYFGPGTRLTVL.

The chain links TRBV20-1 to TRBJ2-2; the D is unclear. CDR1 DFQATT and CDR2 SNEGSKA come from the germline V gene (reference sequence). V lost 0 bases and J lost 1, with 9 bases in between. The CDR3 has 15 amino acids. CDR3 in DNA: TGCAGTGCTAGAGATGGAGAGCAGAACACCGGGGAGCTGTTTTTT. Translation gives CSARDGEQNTGELFF.

The V and J genes are TRBV29-1 and TRBJ2-7; 9 nucleotides match TRBD1. The trim removed 6 bases at V and 7 bases at J, leaving 16 bases unmatched. This CDR3 is 15 amino acids long. Germline CDR1 reads SQVTM; CDR2 reads ANQGSEA. In DNA, the CDR3 is TGCAGCGTCCCATCCGGGACAGGGCGTTTTCGGGAGCAGTACTTC. Translation: CSVPSGTGRFREQYF.

The J gene is TRBJ2-2, the V gene TRBV18, with D hard to call. Per germline, CDR1 KGHSH and CDR2 LQKENI. The V end lost 1 base, the J end lost 2 bases, and 14 bases lay between the germline ends. CDR3 length equals 17 residues. DNA for the CDR3: TGTGCCAGCTCACCACGTCGGCGACGGGTAAACACCGGGGAGCTGTTTTTT. Translation gives CASSPRRRRVNTGELFF.

The chain joins TRBV29-1 to TRBJ2-5, with unresolved D. The CDR3 sequence is 15 residues long. Germline lookup yields CDR1 SQVTM and CDR2 ANQGSEA. Deletions cut 6 bases from V and 3 bases from J, with 20 bases between. The CDR3 sequence: CSVALGSGGEETQYF. The DNA of the CDR3 is TGCAGCGTCGCCCTGGGGTCGGGCGGAGAAGAGACCCAGTACTTC.

The table lists this clonotype with many counts. The rearrangement uses TRBV29-1 and TRBJ1-1; the D is unclear. The CDR3 totals 13 residues. Germline-derived CDR1 and CDR2 are SQVTM and ANQGSEA. The V and J ends lost 0 bases and 7 bases respectively, with 12 bases between them. For the CDR3, the DNA is TGCAGCGTTGAAGAGGTCGGGTATGGTGAAGCTTTCTTT. As protein: CSVEEVGYGEAFF.

The chain combines TRBV25-1 with TRBJ2-5; D not certain. Germline V gene lookup returns CDR1 MGHDK and CDR2 SYGVNS. V was clipped by 0 bases and J by 2 bases, with 7 bases between them. The CDR3 consists of 14 residues. Here the CDR3 reads CASSEYIDQETQYF. CDR3 DNA: TGTGCCAGCAGTGAATATATAGATCAAGAGACCCAGTACTTC.

This clonotype was detected a few times. The gene calls are TRBV20-1 and TRBJ2-1; D could derive from TRBD1 or TRBD2 (5 bases each). V was pared by 7 bases and J by 7 bases, with 11 bases between. The germline V gene has CDR1 DFQATT and CDR2 SNEGSKA (reference sequence). The CDR3 loop spans 11 amino acids. The CDR3: CSGKRGNEQFF. The CDR3 DNA reads as TGCAGTGGGAAGAGGGGAAATGAGCAGTTCTTC.

The V call is TRBV9, the J call TRBJ2-7, with D tentatively TRBD2 (6 bases). Between the trimmed V and J ends, which lost 3 bases and 3 bases, there was a span of 16 bases. The CDR3 is 15 amino acids. Per the germline V gene, CDR1 is SGDLS and CDR2 is YYNGEE. CDR3 sequence (DNA): TGTGCCAGCAGCGAGGGGACTGGCGGCCTCTACGAGCAGTACTTC. This encodes CASSEGTGGLYEQYF.

This clonotype has more than one count but fewer than ten. The chain combines TRBV18 with TRBJ2-1; D ambiguous. Germline CDR1 reads KGHSH; CDR2 reads LQKENI. There are 11 residues in the CDR3. V was shortened by 2 bases and J by 15 bases, with 11 bases between the two germline ends. The CDR3 coding sequence is TGTGCCAGCTCACCAGCGTTTCAGATGTTCTTC. Translation gives CASSPAFQMFF. The full variable domain, rest sourced from reference TRBV18 and TRBJ2-1, is NAGVMQNPRHLVRRRGQEARLRCSPMKGHSHVYWYRQLPEEGLKFMVYLQKENIIDESGMPKERFSAEFPKEGPSILRIQQVVRGDSAAYFCASSPAFQMFFGPGTRLTVL.

This sequence joins TRBV29-1 and TRBJ2-3; D perhaps matches TRBD1 (7 bases). Germline CDR1 is SQVTM and CDR2 is ANQGSEA. V lost 3 bases and J 7 bases, leaving 17 bases between the germline ends. The CDR3 extends over 14 amino acids. The CDR3, as DNA: TGCAGCGTTGATTCGGGCAGGGGGAGGAATACGCAGTATTTT. It is translated as CSVDSGRGRNTQYF.

In this sample, this clonotype turned up many times. CDR3 coding DNA: TGTGCCAGCAACCACGGACTAGCGACCTACAATGAGCAGTTCTTC. Encoded protein: CASNHGLATYNEQFF. The V and J genes are TRBV7-9 and TRBJ2-1, with 9 bases that match TRBD2. Trimming took 7 bases from V and 2 from J; bases not matched to a gene: 6. The CDR3 covers 15 residues. Germline CDR1 SEHNR, CDR2 FQNEAQ (reference sequence).

The sample holds many counts of this clonotype. This chain links TRBV12-3 or TRBV12-4 with TRBJ2-1; 8 nucleotides align to TRBD2. V shed 7 bases, J shed 2 bases, and the junction held 4 bases outside the gene matches. The CDR3 is made up of 14 amino acids. The CDR3: CASKDGGAYNEQFF. CDR3 coding DNA: TGTGCCAGCAAGGACGGGGGGGCCTACAATGAGCAGTTCTTC.

This clonotype was recorded at least ten times. The chain recombines TRBV2 with TRBJ2-5, with D maybe TRBD1 (6 bases). CDR3 size: 13 residues. Trimming stripped 10 bases from V and 7 bases from J, with 19 bases between. Per germline, CDR1 SNHLY and CDR2 FYNNEI. The CDR3 reads CANSGTPLSTQYF. The DNA of the CDR3 is TGTGCCAACTCCGGGACACCGCTTTCGACCCAGTACTTC.

This clonotype has ten or more counts. The gene calls are TRBV3-1 and TRBJ2-3; TRBD2 matches 12 bases. Germline loops: CDR1 LGHDT, CDR2 YNNKEL (reference sequence). The junction had 8 bases not matched to a gene; V was cut back by 3 bases and J by 7 bases. The CDR3 is made up of 16 amino acids. This CDR3 reads CASSQTTGTSGHTQYF. The CDR3, as DNA: TGTGCCAGCAGCCAGACTACCGGGACTAGCGGGCATACGCAGTATTTT.

This clonotype was observed a few times. V usage is TRBV6-5 and J usage is TRBJ2-7; D ambiguous. The germline V gene has CDR1 MNHEY and CDR2 SVGAGI. This CDR3 is 12 amino acids long. Between the trimmed V and J ends, which lost 9 bases and 2 bases, there was a span of 11 bases. The CDR3: CASGSSTYEQYF. CDR3 coding DNA: TGTGCCAGTGGCAGCAGTACCTACGAGCAGTACTTC.